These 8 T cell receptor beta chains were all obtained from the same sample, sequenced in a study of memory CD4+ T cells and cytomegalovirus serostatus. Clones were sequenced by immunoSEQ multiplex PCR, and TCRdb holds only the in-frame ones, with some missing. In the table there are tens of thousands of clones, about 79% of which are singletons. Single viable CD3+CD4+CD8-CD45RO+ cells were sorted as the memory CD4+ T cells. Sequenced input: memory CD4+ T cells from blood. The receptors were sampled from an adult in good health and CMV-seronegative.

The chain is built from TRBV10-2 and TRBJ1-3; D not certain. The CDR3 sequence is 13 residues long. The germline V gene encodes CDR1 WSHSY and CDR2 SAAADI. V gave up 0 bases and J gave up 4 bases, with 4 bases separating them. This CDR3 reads CASSESTGNTIYF. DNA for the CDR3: TGCGCCAGCAGTGAGTCGACCGGAAACACCATATATTTT.

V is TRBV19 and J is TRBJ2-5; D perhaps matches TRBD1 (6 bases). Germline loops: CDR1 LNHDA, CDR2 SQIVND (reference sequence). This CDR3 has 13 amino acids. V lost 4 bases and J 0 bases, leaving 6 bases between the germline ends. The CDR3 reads CASSKGDQETQYF. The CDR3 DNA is TGTGCCAGTAGTAAGGGGGACCAAGAGACCCAGTACTTC.

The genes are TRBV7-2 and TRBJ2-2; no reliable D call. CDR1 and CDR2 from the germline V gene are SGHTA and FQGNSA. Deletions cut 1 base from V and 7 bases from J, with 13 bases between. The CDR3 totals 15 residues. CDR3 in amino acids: CASSLGLLQNGELFF. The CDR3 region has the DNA TGTGCCAGCAGCTTAGGGCTTCTGCAGAACGGGGAGCTGTTTTTT.

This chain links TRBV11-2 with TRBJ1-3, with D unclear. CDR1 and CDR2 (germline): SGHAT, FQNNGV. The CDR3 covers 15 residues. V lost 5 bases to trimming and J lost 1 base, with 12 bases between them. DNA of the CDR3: TGTGCCAGCAGCGCGAGACGGGAATCTGGAAACACCATATATTTT. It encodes CASSARRESGNTIYF. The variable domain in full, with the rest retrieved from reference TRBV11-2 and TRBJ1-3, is EAGVAQSPRYKIIEKRQSVAFWCNPISGHATLYWYQQILGQGPKLLIQFQNNGVVDDSQLPKDRFSAERLKGVDSTLKIQPAKLEDSAVYLCASSARRESGNTIYFGEGSWLTVV.

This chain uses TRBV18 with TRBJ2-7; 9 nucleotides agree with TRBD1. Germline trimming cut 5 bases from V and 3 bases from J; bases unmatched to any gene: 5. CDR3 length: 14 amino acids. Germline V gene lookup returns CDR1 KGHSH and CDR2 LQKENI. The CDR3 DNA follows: TGTGCCAGCTCAACAGGGGGACAGGGCTACGAGCAGTACTTC. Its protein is CASSTGGQGYEQYF.

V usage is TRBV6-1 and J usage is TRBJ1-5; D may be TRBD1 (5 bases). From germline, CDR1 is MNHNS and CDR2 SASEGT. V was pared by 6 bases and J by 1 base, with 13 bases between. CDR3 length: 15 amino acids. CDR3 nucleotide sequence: TGTGCCAGCAGAAGAGAGGGGACGAGCAATCAGCCCCAGCATTTT. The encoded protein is CASRREGTSNQPQHF.

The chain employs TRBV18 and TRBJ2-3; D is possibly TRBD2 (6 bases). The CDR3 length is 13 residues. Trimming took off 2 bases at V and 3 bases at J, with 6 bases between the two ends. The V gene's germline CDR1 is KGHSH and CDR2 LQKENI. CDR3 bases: TGTGCCAGCTCACCAGGGGGGACAGATACGCAGTATTTT. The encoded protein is CASSPGGTDTQYF.

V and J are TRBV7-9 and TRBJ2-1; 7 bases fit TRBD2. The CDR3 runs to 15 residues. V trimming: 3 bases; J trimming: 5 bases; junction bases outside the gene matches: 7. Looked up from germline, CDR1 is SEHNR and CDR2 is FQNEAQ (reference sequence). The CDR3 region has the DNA TGTGCCAGCAGCTTCTATCAGGGACTAAACAATGAGCAGTTCTTC. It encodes CASSFYQGLNNEQFF.